The 25 T cell receptor beta chains presented below share a single source sample, sequenced in a study of tumor-infiltrating lymphocytes in oesophageal squamous cell carcinoma. TCRdb re-analysed the PCR reads in MiXCR, keeping a single row per CDR3 protein. The table shows 15,000 to 20,000 distinct CDR3 sequences, with around 41% occurring only once. Sequenced material: normal esophageal tissue next to the tumor. The receptors come from a female donor with esophageal squamous cell carcinoma.

This clonotype was recorded at least ten times. The V and J genes are TRBV4-1 and TRBJ1-1, with 7 bases fitting TRBD1. The CDR3 covers 14 residues. CDR1 MGHRA and CDR2 YSYEKL come from the germline V gene. V dropped 1 base and J dropped 5; count of bases not matched to a gene: 4. CDR3 loop: CASSQVQGGTEAFF. CDR3 in DNA: TGCGCCAGCAGCCAAGTCCAGGGGGGGACTGAAGCTTTCTTT.

This chain connects TRBV7-8 to TRBJ1-1; 10 positions match TRBD1. The assigned J gene may be wrong: the sequence end matches TRBJ2-7 better. CDR3 size: 15 residues. Germline V gives CDR1 SGHVS, CDR2 FQNEAQ. CDR3 bases: TGTGCCAGCAGCGGGGAGGGACAGGGGTCTTATCGGCAGTACTTC. Its translation: CASSGEGQGSYRQYF.

The chain recombines TRBV7-2 with TRBJ2-3; D unclear. Between the trimmed V and J ends, which lost 10 bases and 3 bases, there was a span of 8 bases. Germline V lookup: CDR1 SGHTA, CDR2 FQGNSA. The CDR3 extends over 11 amino acids. As DNA, the CDR3 is TGTGCCAATGAAGTGACAGATACGCAGTATTTT. It codes for CANEVTDTQYF.

The V and J genes are TRBV7-2 and TRBJ2-3; a possible D gene is TRBD2 (5 bases). The better agreement between TRBJ2-7 and the DNA end casts doubt on the J call. The CDR3 sequence is 14 residues long. The germline CDR1 and CDR2 sequences are SGHTA and FQGNSA. The chain's CDR3 is CASSLRAVTYEQYF. The DNA of the CDR3 is TGTGCCAGCAGCTTGAGGGCAGTGACCTACGAGCAGTACTTC.

The chain has TRBV7-9 and TRBJ1-1, with D possibly being TRBD1 (5 bases). The J call may be faulty, since TRBJ2-2 better matches the DNA end. The CDR3 has 17 residues. CDR1 is SEHNR and CDR2 is FQNEAQ in the germline V gene (reference sequence). The DNA of the CDR3 is TGTGCCAGCAGCTTAGCGCTTCAGGGCTCGCACACCGGGGAGCTGTTTTTT. This encodes CASSLALQGSHTGELFF.

This chain connects TRBV28 to TRBJ1-1; perhaps TRBD1 as D (5 bases). Germline lookup yields CDR1 MDHEN and CDR2 SYDVKM. CDR3 length: 16 residues. V was cut by 3 bases and J by 7 bases, with 21 bases left in between. Written as DNA, the CDR3 is TGTGCCAGCAGTTTGATTTCCAGGGAGATGGGTTTTGAAGCTTTCTTT. Its translation: CASSLISREMGFEAFF.

Details on this clonotype: This is likely a read error, given that the CDR3 carries no conserved phenylalanine or tryptophan at its end. No DNA is shown, since the ends of the CDR3 on it are uncertain; the CDR3 is the one TCRdb lists. The rearrangement links TRBV2 to TRBJ2-1; the tabulated D call, TRBD1, remains unverified against the DNA. Germline V gene lookup returns CDR1 SNHLY and CDR2 FYNNEI. The CDR3 has 15 amino acids, counting both end residues. CDR3 amino acids: CASSGDANYGYTFGS.

This clonotype was observed many times. The chain is built from TRBV18 and TRBJ2-1, with 10 nucleotides matching TRBD2. The CDR3 loop spans 15 amino acids. Germline-derived CDR1 and CDR2 are KGHSH and LQKENI. V trimming: 4 bases; J trimming: 3 bases; junction bases outside the gene matches: 3. The CDR3 here is CASSRGLADYNEQFF. The CDR3 coding sequence is TGTGCCAGCTCACGAGGACTAGCGGACTACAATGAGCAGTTCTTC.

The rearrangement uses TRBV7-2 and TRBJ2-7, with 10 positions matching TRBD2. This CDR3 has 15 amino acids. Germline trimming cut 2 bases from V and 7 bases from J; bases unmatched to any gene: 8. Germline values: CDR1 SGHTA, CDR2 FQGNSA. This chain's CDR3 is CASSLRTSGNNEQYF. The CDR3 nucleotides read TGTGCCAGCAGCTTAAGGACTAGCGGCAACAATGAGCAGTACTTC.

The J gene is TRBJ2-1, the V gene TRBV11-2; D might be TRBD2 (6 bases). The CDR3 has 14 residues. CDR1 is SGHAT and CDR2 is FQNNGV in the germline V gene. V was trimmed by 6 bases and J by 7 bases, leaving 16 bases between them. The CDR3: CASRPPGTGNEQFF. In nucleotides, the CDR3 is TGTGCCAGCAGACCTCCCGGGACTGGGAATGAGCAGTTCTTC.

In this sample, this clonotype is medium-sized. The genes are TRBV11-3 and TRBJ2-5; perhaps TRBD1 as D (6 bases). V gave up 5 bases and J gave up 2 bases, with 15 bases separating them. The CDR3 covers 15 residues. Per germline, CDR1 SGHNT and CDR2 YENEEA. The CDR3, as DNA: TGTGCCAGCAGCGCCACAGGGTCTAGGCAAGAGACCCAGTACTTC. Its protein is CASSATGSRQETQYF.

The chain links TRBV11-2 to TRBJ1-4, with D possibly TRBD1 on 5 matching bases. V was pared by 3 bases and J by 0 bases, with 8 bases between. This CDR3 contains 15 residues. Germline V gives CDR1 SGHAT, CDR2 FQNNGV. CDR3 region: CASSFGGATNEKLFF. The CDR3 DNA reads as TGTGCCAGCAGCTTTGGGGGAGCAACTAATGAAAAACTGTTTTTT.

The chain couples TRBV12-3 or TRBV12-4 to TRBJ2-2, with a possible D match to TRBD2 (5 bases). The germline V and J ends were trimmed by 6 bases and 6 bases, with 14 bases remaining between them. This CDR3 contains 14 residues. For the CDR3, the DNA is TGTGCCAGCAGGGCCGGAGCGGTGTCCGGGGAGCTGTTTTTT. Protein sequence: CASRAGAVSGELFF.

This chain joins TRBV7-8 and TRBJ2-4; TRBD1 is a possible D gene (5 bases). The DNA end is more similar to TRBJ2-1, so the J call may be wrong. CDR3 length equals 15 residues. Germline V gene data show CDR1 as SGHVS and CDR2 as FQNEAQ. Here the CDR3 DNA reads TGTGCCAGCAGCTTAGCCGGACCCAGGGAAGATGAGCAGTTCTTC. Protein: CASSLAGPREDEQFF.

The rearrangement links TRBV24-1 to TRBJ2-2, with 7 positions matching TRBD1. Germline CDR1 reads KGHDR; CDR2 reads SFDVKD. After removal of 3 bases from V and 0 bases from J, the junction contained 3 bases not matched to a gene. The CDR3 totals 16 residues. CDR3: CATSDAGTANTGELFF. In nucleotides, the CDR3 is TGTGCCACCAGTGATGCCGGGACAGCGAACACCGGGGAGCTGTTTTTT.

This clonotype was detected many times. This chain links TRBV4-1 with TRBJ1-2; tentatively, D is TRBD1 (6 bases). V was pared by 3 bases and J by 8 bases, with 19 bases between. Germline CDR1 and CDR2: MGHRA and YSYEKL. The length of the CDR3 is 15 residues. CDR3 in amino acids: CASSQTALARGGYTF. CDR3 in DNA: TGCGCCAGCAGCCAGACAGCGCTGGCAAGGGGGGGCTACACCTTC.

The CDR3 DNA reads TGTGCCTGGAGTGTAGGGGGACACTCGAACACTGAAGCTTTCTTT. Amino acid sequence: CAWSVGGHSNTEAFF. This rearrangement joins TRBV30 to TRBJ1-1, with D possibly TRBD1 on 6 matching bases. Germline lookup yields CDR1 GTSNPN and CDR2 SVGIG (reference sequence). V was trimmed by 0 bases and J by 1 base, leaving 12 bases between them. The CDR3 sequence is 15 residues long.

This clonotype is labeled medium-sized. The rearrangement joins TRBV24-1 to TRBJ2-5, with D perhaps matching TRBD1 (5 bases). Germline CDR1 KGHDR, CDR2 SFDVKD. Trimming removed 4 bases at V and 1 base at J, with 9 bases between. This CDR3 is 14 amino acids long. CDR3 sequence: CATSDTTVQETQYF. In nucleotides, the CDR3 is TGTGCCACCAGTGACACGACAGTCCAAGAGACCCAGTACTTC.

This clonotype has a handful of counts. The gene calls are TRBV7-9 and TRBJ2-3, with 7 bases aligning to TRBD1. Per the germline V gene, CDR1 is SEHNR and CDR2 is FQNEAQ (reference sequence). This CDR3 has 15 amino acids. The junction had 9 bases not matched to a gene; V was cut back by 2 bases and J by 7 bases. The CDR3 region is CASSLYRAGGNTQYF. In DNA form, the CDR3 reads TGTGCCAGCAGCTTATATAGGGCAGGGGGAAATACGCAGTATTTT.

The V call is TRBV5-4, the J call TRBJ1-3, with a tentative D call TRBD1 (5 bases). The length of the CDR3 is 15 residues. With 3 bases removed from V and 4 bases from J, the gap between germline ends came to 14 bases. Germline V CDR1 and CDR2: SGHNT, YYREEE (reference sequence). The CDR3 DNA is TGTGCCAGCAGCTCGGGTGCGGGGGTCGGAAACACCATATATTTT. The encoded protein is CASSSGAGVGNTIYF.

The rearrangement links TRBV7-3 to TRBJ1-2; 8 bases match TRBD1. This CDR3 is built from 13 residues. CDR1 is SGHTA, CDR2 FQGTGA, per germline. Losses at the gene ends were 5 bases for V and 8 bases for J; bases not matched to a gene: 7. The chain's CDR3 is CASSPGQAKGYTF. The CDR3, as DNA: TGTGCCAGCAGCCCGGGACAGGCTAAGGGCTACACCTTC.

This clonotype came up a few times. The chain carries TRBV7-2 and TRBJ2-1, with a weak D call TRBD2 (6 bases). CDR1 is SGHTA, CDR2 FQGNSA, per germline. The ends were cut back, 4 bases at V and 8 bases at J, with 12 bases in the middle. The CDR3 is 13 residues long. The CDR3 loop is CASSSGVSHEQFF. The CDR3, as DNA: TGTGCCAGCAGCTCGGGGGTTTCCCATGAGCAGTTCTTC.

This clonotype was counted between two and nine times. The conserved phenylalanine or tryptophan is not found at the CDR3 terminus, so this likely reflects a read error. The DNA is omitted, as the CDR3 cannot be located on it reliably, and the CDR3 follows TCRdb's listing. The chain has TRBV28 and TRBJ2-6; the table names TRBD2, a call not compared with the DNA. Germline-derived CDR1 and CDR2 are MDHEN and SYDVKM. The CDR3 has 17 residues if both end residues are counted. The CDR3 loop reads CASMLGLAPSYEQYFGA.

This clonotype came up a few times. The rearrangement joins TRBV19 to TRBJ1-4, with D perhaps matching TRBD1 (6 bases). Between the trimmed V and J ends, which lost 10 bases and 5 bases, there was a span of 17 bases. Looked up from germline, CDR1 is LNHDA and CDR2 is SQIVND (reference sequence). The CDR3 consists of 14 residues. CDR3 region: CATRPGTRNEKLFF. The CDR3 nucleotides read TGTGCCACCCGCCCCGGGACAAGGAATGAAAAACTGTTTTTT.

This chain connects TRBV6-8 to TRBJ2-5, with a weak D call TRBD2 (7 bases). The J call may be wrong; the DNA end is better matched by TRBJ2-7. This CDR3 region has 14 residues. Germline CDR1 MNHGY, CDR2 SAAAGT. This CDR3 reads CASSYGGAAYEQYF. The CDR3 DNA sequence: TGTGCCAGCAGTTACGGGGGGGCCGCCTACGAGCAGTACTTC.